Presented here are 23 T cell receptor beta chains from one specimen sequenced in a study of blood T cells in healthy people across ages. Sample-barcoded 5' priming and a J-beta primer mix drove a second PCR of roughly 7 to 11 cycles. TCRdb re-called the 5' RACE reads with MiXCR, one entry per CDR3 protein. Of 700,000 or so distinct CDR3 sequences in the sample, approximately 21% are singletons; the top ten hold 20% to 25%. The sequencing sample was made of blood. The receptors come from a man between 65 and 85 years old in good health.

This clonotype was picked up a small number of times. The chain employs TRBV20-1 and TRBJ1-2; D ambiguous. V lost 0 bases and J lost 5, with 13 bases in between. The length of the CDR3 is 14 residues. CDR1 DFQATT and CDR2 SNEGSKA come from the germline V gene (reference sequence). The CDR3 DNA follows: TGCAGTGCTAGAGATCCCAGGAACGTTTATGGCTACACCTTC. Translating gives CSARDPRNVYGYTF.

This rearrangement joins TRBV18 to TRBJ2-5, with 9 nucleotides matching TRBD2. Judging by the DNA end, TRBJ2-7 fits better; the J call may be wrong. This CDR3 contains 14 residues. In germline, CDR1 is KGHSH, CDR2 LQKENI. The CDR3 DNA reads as TGTGCCAGCTCACCACTAGCGGGAGATGTCGAGCAGTACGTC. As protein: CASSPLAGDVEQYV.

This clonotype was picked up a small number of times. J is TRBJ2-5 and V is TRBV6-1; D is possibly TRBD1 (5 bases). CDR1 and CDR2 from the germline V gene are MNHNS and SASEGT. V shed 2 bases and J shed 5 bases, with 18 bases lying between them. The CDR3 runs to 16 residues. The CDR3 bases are TGTGCCAGCAGTGAACAGAAGCAGGGAATCGGGGAGACCCAGTACTTC. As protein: CASSEQKQGIGETQYF.

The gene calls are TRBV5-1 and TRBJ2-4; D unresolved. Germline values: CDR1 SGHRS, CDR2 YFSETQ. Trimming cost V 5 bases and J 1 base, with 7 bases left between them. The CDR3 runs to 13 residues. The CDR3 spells CASRFGAKNIQYF. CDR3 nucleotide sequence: TGCGCCAGCAGATTCGGGGCCAAAAACATTCAGTACTTC. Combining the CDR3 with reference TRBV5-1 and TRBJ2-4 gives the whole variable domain KAGVTQTPRYLIKTRGQQVTLSCSPISGHRSVSWYQQTPGQGLQFLFEYFSETQRNKGNFPGRFSGRQFSNSRSEMNVSTLELGDSALYLCASRFGAKNIQYFGAGTRLSVL.

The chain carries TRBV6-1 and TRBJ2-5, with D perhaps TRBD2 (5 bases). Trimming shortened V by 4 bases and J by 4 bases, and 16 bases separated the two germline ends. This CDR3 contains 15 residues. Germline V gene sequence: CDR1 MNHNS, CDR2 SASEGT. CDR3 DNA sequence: TGTGCCAGCAGTGCACTATCGGCTGCGGGAGAGACCCAGTACTTC. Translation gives CASSALSAAGETQYF.

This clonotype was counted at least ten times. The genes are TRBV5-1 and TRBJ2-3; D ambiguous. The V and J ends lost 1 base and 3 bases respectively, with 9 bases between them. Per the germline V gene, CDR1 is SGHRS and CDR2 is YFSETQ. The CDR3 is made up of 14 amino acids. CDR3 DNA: TGCGCCAGCAGCTTGACCCTGAATACAGATACGCAGTATTTT. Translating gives CASSLTLNTDTQYF. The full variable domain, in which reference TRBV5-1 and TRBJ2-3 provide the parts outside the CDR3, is KAGVTQTPRYLIKTRGQQVTLSCSPISGHRSVSWYQQTPGQGLQFLFEYFSETQRNKGNFPGRFSGRQFSNSRSEMNVSTLELGDSALYLCASSLTLNTDTQYFGPGTRLTVL.

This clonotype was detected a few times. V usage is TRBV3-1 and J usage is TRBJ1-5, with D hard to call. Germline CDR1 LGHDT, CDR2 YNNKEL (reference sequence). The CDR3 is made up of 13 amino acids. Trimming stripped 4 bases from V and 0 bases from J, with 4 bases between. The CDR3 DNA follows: TGTGCCAGCAGCCGCAGTAGCAATCAGCCCCAGCATTTT. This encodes CASSRSSNQPQHF.

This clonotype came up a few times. The chain's CDR3 is CASSLGIGGALGDTQYF. Here the CDR3 DNA reads TGCGCCAGCAGCTTGGGAATCGGGGGGGCTTTAGGAGATACGCAGTATTTT. The rearrangement joins TRBV5-1 to TRBJ2-3; 8 bases line up with TRBD2. The V gene's germline CDR1 is SGHRS and CDR2 YFSETQ. This CDR3 is 17 amino acids long. V lost 0 bases to trimming and J lost 5 bases; unmatched junction nucleotides: 11. The full variable domain, in which reference TRBV5-1 and TRBJ2-3 provide the parts outside the CDR3, is KAGVTQTPRYLIKTRGQQVTLSCSPISGHRSVSWYQQTPGQGLQFLFEYFSETQRNKGNFPGRFSGRQFSNSRSEMNVSTLELGDSALYLCASSLGIGGALGDTQYFGPGTRLTVL.

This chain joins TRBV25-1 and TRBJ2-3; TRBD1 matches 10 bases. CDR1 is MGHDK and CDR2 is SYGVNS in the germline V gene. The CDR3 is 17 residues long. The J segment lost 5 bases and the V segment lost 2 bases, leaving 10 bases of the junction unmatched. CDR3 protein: CASSEPLFGQGGDTQYF. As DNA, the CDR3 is TGTGCCAGCAGTGAACCCCTCTTCGGACAGGGGGGAGATACGCAGTATTTT.

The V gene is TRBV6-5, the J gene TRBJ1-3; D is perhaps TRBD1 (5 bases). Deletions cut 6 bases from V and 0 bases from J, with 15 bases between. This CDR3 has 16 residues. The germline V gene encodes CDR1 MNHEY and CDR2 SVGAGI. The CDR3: CASSKGRGSSGNTIYF. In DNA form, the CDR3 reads TGTGCCAGCAGCAAGGGACGGGGAAGCTCTGGAAACACCATATATTTT.

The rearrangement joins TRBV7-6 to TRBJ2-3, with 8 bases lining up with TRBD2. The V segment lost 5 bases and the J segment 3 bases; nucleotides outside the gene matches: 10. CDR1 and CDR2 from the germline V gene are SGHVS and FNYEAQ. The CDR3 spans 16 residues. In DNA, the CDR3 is TGTGCCAGCAGCCCCACCATGGGGACTAGGACAGATACGCAGTATTTT. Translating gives CASSPTMGTRTDTQYF.

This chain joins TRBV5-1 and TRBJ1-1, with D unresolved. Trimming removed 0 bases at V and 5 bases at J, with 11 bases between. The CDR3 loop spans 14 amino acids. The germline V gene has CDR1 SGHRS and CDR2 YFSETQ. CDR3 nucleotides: TGCGCCAGCAGCTTGGAGGCATCTCGAACTGAAGCTTTCTTT. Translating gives CASSLEASRTEAFF.

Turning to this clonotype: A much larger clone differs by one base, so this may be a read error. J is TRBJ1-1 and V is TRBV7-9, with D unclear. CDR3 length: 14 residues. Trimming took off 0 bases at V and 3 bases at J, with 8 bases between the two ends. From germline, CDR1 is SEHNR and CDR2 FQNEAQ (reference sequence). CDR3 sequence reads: CASSLAGRDTEAFF. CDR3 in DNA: TGTGCCAGCAGCTTAGCAGGGAGGGACACTGAAGCTTTCTTT.

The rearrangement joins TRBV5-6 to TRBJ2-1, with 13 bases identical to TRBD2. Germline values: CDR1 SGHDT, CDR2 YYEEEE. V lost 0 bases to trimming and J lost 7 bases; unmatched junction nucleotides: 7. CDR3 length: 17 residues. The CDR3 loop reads CASSLARTSGSLNEQFF. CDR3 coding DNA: TGTGCCAGCAGCTTGGCTAGGACTAGCGGGAGCCTTAATGAGCAGTTCTTC.

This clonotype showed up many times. The CDR3 region is CASSQDLRGGEKLFF. CDR3 DNA: TGTGCCAGCAGCCAAGATCTCAGGGGAGGGGAAAAACTGTTTTTT. This chain connects TRBV14 to TRBJ1-4; D may be TRBD1 (6 bases). The germline gives CDR1 SGHDN, CDR2 FVKESK. The V end was cut by 0 bases, the J end by 8 bases, with 13 bases between. CDR3 length equals 15 residues.

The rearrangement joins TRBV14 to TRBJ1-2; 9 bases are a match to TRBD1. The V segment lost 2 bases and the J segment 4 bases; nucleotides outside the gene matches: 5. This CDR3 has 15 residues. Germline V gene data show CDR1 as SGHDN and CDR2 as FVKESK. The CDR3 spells CASSQRDRVAYGYTF. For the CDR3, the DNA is TGTGCCAGCAGCCAACGGGACAGGGTAGCCTATGGCTACACCTTC. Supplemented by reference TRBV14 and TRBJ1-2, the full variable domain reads EAGVTQFPSHSVIEKGQTVTLRCDPISGHDNLYWYRRVMGKEIKFLLHFVKESKQDESGMPNNRFLAERTGGTYSTLKVQPAELEDSGVYFCASSQRDRVAYGYTFGSGTRLTVV.

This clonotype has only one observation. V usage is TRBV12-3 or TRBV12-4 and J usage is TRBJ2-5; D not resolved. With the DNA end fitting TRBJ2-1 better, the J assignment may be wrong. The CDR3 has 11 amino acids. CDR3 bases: TGTGCCAGCCTTTTGAGGAATGAGCAGTTCTTC. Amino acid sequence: CASLLRNEQFF.

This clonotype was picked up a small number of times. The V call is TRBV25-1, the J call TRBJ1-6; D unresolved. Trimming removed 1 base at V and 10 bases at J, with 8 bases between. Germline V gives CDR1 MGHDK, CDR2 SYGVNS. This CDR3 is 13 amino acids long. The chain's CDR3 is CASSEFYASPLHF. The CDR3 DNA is TGTGCCAGCAGTGAATTTTATGCCTCACCCCTCCACTTT.

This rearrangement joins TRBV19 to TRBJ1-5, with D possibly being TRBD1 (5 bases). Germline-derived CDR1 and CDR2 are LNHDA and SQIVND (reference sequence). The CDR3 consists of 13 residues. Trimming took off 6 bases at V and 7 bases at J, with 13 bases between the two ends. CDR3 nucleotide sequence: TGTGCCAGTAGGTGGCAGGGAGGACAGCCCCAGCATTTT. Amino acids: CASRWQGGQPQHF.

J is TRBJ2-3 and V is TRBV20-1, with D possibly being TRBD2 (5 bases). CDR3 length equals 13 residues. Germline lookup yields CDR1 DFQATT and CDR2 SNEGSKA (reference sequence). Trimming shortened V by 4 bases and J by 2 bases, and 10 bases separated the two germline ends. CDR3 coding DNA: TGCAGTGCTACCGGGATTTTCACAGATACGCAGTATTTT. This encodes CSATGIFTDTQYF.

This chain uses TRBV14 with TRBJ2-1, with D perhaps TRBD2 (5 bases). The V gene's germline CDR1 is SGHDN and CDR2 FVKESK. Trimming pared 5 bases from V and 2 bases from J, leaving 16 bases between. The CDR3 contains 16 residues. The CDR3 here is CASSALGSGAYNEQFF. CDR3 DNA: TGTGCCAGCAGCGCCCTAGGCAGCGGTGCCTACAATGAGCAGTTCTTC.

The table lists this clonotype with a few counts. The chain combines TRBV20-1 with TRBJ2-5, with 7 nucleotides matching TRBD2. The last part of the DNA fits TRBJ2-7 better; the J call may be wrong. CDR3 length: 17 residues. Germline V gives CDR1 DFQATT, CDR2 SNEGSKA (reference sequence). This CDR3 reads CSATNRLGAGKHYEQYF. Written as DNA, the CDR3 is TGCAGTGCTACGAACAGGTTGGGAGCGGGGAAACACTACGAGCAGTACTTC.

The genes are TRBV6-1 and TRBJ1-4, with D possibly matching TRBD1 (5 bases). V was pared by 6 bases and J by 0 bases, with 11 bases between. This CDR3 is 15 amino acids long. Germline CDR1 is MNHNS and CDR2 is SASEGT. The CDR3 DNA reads TGTGCCAGCAGACCTGGACACTCAACTAATGAAAAACTGTTTTTT. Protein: CASRPGHSTNEKLFF.